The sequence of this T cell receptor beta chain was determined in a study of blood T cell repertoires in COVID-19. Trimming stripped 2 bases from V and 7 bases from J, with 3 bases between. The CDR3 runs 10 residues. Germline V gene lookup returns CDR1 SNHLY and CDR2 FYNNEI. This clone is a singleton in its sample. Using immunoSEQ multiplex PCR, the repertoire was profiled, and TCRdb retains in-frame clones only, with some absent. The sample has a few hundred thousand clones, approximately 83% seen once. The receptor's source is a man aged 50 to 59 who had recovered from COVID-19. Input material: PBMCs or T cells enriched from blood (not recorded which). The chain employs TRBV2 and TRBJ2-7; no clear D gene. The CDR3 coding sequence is TGTGCCAGCAGTGAATCGGAGCAGTACTTC. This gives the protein CASSESEQYF.